This is a list of T cell receptor beta chains from one sample in a study of cytomegalovirus exposure and HLA in healthy donors. TCRdb keeps only in-frame clones here, not all; method: immunoSEQ multiplex PCR. The sample consists of 60,000 to 80,000 clones, approximately 78% of them appearing once. Sequenced: PBMCs. Receptors originate from a girl between 5 and 17 years old in good health and CMV-seropositive. The CDR3 runs from the conserved cysteine through the conserved F or W. The D gene is left open where the match is weak. Only some rows state a clone size, as once, few, many or a class for expanded clones.

TRBJ1-2 | 14 | TRBV9 | NA | NA | TGTGCCAGCAGCGTTTCCGAGACTAACTATGGCTACACCTTC | CASSVSETNYGYTF
TRBJ2-7 | 13 | TRBV15 | NA | NA | TGTGCCACCAGCACCAACAGATTTCACGAGCAGTACTTC | CATSTNRFHEQYF
TRBJ2-5 | 20 | TRBV5-4 | NA | TRBD1 | TGTGCCAGCAGCTCGGGACGTAGACAGGGTTCGTCAAAGTACCAAGAGACCCAGTACTTC | CASSSGRRQGSSKYQETQYF
TRBJ1-2 | 11 | TRBV28 | NA | NA | TGTGCCTTAAGGGGTTCCTATGGCTACACCTTC | CALRGSYGYTF
TRBJ2-7 | 15 | TRBV11-3 | NA | TRBD2 | TGTGCCAGCAGCTTAATGACTAGCGCCGGGGGCGAGCAGTACTTC | CASSLMTSAGGEQYF
TRBJ1-5 | 13 | TRBV28 | NA | NA | TGTGCCAGCCTCGGTCGGGGCAATCAGCCCCAGCATTTT | CASLGRGNQPQHF
TRBJ1-4 | 19 | TRBV4-3 | few | TRBD1 | TGCGCCAGCAGCCAAGACCTACGGGACAGGGAACAAAATAATGAAAAACTGTTTTTT | CASSQDLRDREQNNEKLFF
TRBJ1-1 | 14 | TRBV2 | NA | TRBD1 | TGTGCCAGCCCCCCGGATGGGACAGGGGCCGAAGCTTTCTTT | CASPPDGTGAEAFF
TRBJ1-1 | 16 | TRBV6-1 | once | TRBD1 | TGTGCCAGCAGTGAAGTGTGGACAGGGGCCAACACTGAAGCTTTCTTT | CASSEVWTGANTEAFF
TRBJ2-3 | 16 | TRBV18 | NA | TRBD1 | TGTGCCAGCTCATCTCTTGGACAGGGCGACACAGATACGCAGTATTTT | CASSSLGQGDTDTQYF
TRBJ1-2 | 16 | TRBV5-4 | NA | TRBD1 | TGTGCCAGCAGCTCGATAAAGGACAGGTACAACTATGGCTACACCTTC | CASSSIKDRYNYGYTF
TRBJ2-5 | 12 | TRBV5-4 | NA | NA | TGTGCCAGCAGCTCGGACAAAGAGACCCAGTACTTC | CASSSDKETQYF
TRBJ2-7 | 16 | TRBV5-1 | NA | TRBD1 | TGCGCCAGCAGCTTGGTCGGGGACAGCCTTTCCTACGAGCAGTACTTC | CASSLVGDSLSYEQYF
TRBJ2-2 | 18 | TRBV4-1 | NA | TRBD1 | TGCGCCAGCAGCCAAGTGTGGACAGGGACAGGGTACACCGGGGAGCTGTTTTTT | CASSQVWTGTGYTGELFF
TRBJ2-2 | 13 | TRBV19 | NA | TRBD1 | TGTGCCACTGGGACAGCAAAAACCGGGGAGCTGTTTTTT | CATGTAKTGELFF
TRBJ1-5 | 9 | TRBV7-6 | NA | NA | TGTGCCAGCTCGGGGCCCCAGCATTTT | CASSGPQHF
TRBJ2-1 | 13 | TRBV30 | NA | NA | TGTGCCTGGAGTTTGAGCTCCTACAATGAGCAGTTCTTC | CAWSLSSYNEQFF
TRBJ1-2 | 21 | TRBV27 | once | TRBD1 | TGTGCCAGCAGTGAGGCGGGTCGGGCGAAGGGGACAGGGAAGGGGAGCTATGGCTACACCTTC | CASSEAGRAKGTGKGSYGYTF